Listed here are 27 T cell receptor beta chains from one sample, sequenced in a study of neurological immune-mediated disorders. TCRdb processed the 5' RACE reads anew with MiXCR; each CDR3 protein has one entry. The data show some 48,000 distinct CDR3 sequences, about 5.8% seen once. The sequenced sample was CD4+ T cells from blood. Source of these receptors: a woman under 30 with multiple sclerosis.

This clonotype was observed at least ten times. The chain recombines TRBV12-3 or TRBV12-4 with TRBJ2-2, with 7 nucleotides matching TRBD2. J gave up 3 bases and V 7 bases, and 8 bases lay outside the gene matches. The CDR3 extends over 15 amino acids. The CDR3 reads CASTWASGYTGELFF. Here the CDR3 DNA reads TGTGCCAGCACTTGGGCTAGCGGATACACCGGGGAGCTGTTTTTT.

This clonotype was picked up many times. The chain uses TRBV5-1 and TRBJ2-2, with 7 bases aligning to TRBD1. This CDR3 region has 17 residues. J lost 1 base, V lost 4 bases, and 10 bases had no gene match. From germline, CDR1 is SGHRS and CDR2 YFSETQ. The CDR3 reads CASSGSSGQLNTGELFF. In DNA, the CDR3 is TGCGCCAGCAGCGGCTCCTCGGGACAGTTGAACACCGGGGAGCTGTTTTTT.

This clonotype was seen ten or more times. The genes are TRBV5-1 and TRBJ2-3, with D tentatively TRBD1 (6 bases). Trimming took off 2 bases at V and 0 bases at J, with 7 bases between the two ends. The germline gives CDR1 SGHRS, CDR2 YFSETQ. The CDR3 contains 14 residues. CDR3 DNA sequence: TGCGCCAGCAGCTTAGGACAGAGCACAGATACGCAGTATTTT. Its protein is CASSLGQSTDTQYF.

This clonotype was recorded many times. The chain uses TRBV10-2 and TRBJ2-1; 11 bases line up with TRBD2. This CDR3 contains 17 residues. Trimming took 0 bases from V and 5 from J; bases not matched to a gene: 6. The germline CDR1 and CDR2 sequences are WSHSY and SAAADI. The CDR3 nucleotides read TGCGCCAGCAGTGAGTCGATCGGGGGACTAGCGGACAATGAGCAGTTCTTC. Residues: CASSESIGGLADNEQFF.

This clonotype was seen many times. The chain couples TRBV27 to TRBJ2-7; D is possibly TRBD1 (5 bases). V lost 7 bases, J lost 0 bases, and 13 bases lay in between. CDR3 length: 14 amino acids. CDR1 and CDR2 (germline): MNHEY, SMNVEV (reference sequence). DNA for the CDR3: TGTGCCAGCATGTCAAGGGGAATCTCCTACGAGCAGTACGTC. Its protein is CASMSRGISYEQYV.

This clonotype came up many times. The J gene is TRBJ1-3, the V gene TRBV24-1; D gene unclear. CDR1 and CDR2 (germline): KGHDR, SFDVKD. The CDR3 runs 14 residues. Trimming left V 2 bases short and J 4 bases short, with 8 bases between. CDR3 sequence reads: CATSDSALGNTIYF. CDR3 DNA sequence: TGTGCCACCAGTGATTCAGCCCTGGGAAACACCATATATTTT.

This clonotype was counted at least ten times. The gene calls are TRBV7-2 and TRBJ2-7, with D uncertain. The V end lost 4 bases, the J end lost 3 bases, and 10 bases lay between the germline ends. The CDR3 runs 13 residues. The germline V gene encodes CDR1 SGHTA and CDR2 FQGNSA. The CDR3 DNA reads TGTGCCAGCAGCTGGGAAAGGCACTACGAGCAGTACGTC. Translation gives CASSWERHYEQYV.

This clonotype was observed at least ten times. The chain joins TRBV18 to TRBJ2-7; D is unresolved. The CDR3 contains 13 residues. CDR1 is KGHSH and CDR2 is LQKENI in the germline V gene. The V end lost 4 bases, the J end lost 6 bases, and 13 bases lay between the germline ends. The DNA for the CDR3 is TGTGCCAGCTCACAAGCATTGGCCACCGAGCAGTACGTC. This translates into CASSQALATEQYV.

This clonotype has ten or more counts. V and J are TRBV11-3 and TRBJ2-5; 13 bases are shared with TRBD2. With V trimmed by 4 bases and J by 5 bases, 4 bases remained unmatched. The CDR3 length is 15 residues. From germline, CDR1 is SGHNT and CDR2 YENEEA. This CDR3 reads CASSSGLAGVETQYF. DNA for the CDR3: TGTGCCAGCAGCTCAGGACTAGCGGGAGTGGAGACCCAGTACTTC.

This clonotype was seen repeatedly, ten times or more. The chain links TRBV7-6 to TRBJ2-7; 11 positions match TRBD2. The germline gives CDR1 SGHVS, CDR2 FNYEAQ. V shed 0 bases and J 1 base; nucleotides not matched to a gene: 2. This CDR3 is built from 16 residues. The CDR3 loop is CASSLATSGSSYEQYV. The CDR3 bases are TGTGCCAGCAGCTTAGCCACTAGCGGGAGTTCCTACGAGCAGTACGTC.

DNA of the CDR3: TGTGCCAGCAGTTTAAGAACAGGGGGCGGGGCTGAGCAGTTCTTC. Translation gives CASSLRTGGGAEQFF. This chain uses TRBV12-3 or TRBV12-4 with TRBJ2-1; 9 bases match TRBD1. With 2 bases clipped from V and 9 bases from J, the junction kept 8 bases outside the gene matches. The CDR3 runs to 15 residues.

This clonotype was seen ten or more times. The chain is built from TRBV7-9 and TRBJ1-4; possibly TRBD1 for D (6 bases). V dropped 5 bases and J dropped 8 bases, with 15 bases sitting between them. The length of the CDR3 is 14 residues. Germline CDR1 SEHNR, CDR2 FQNEAQ (reference sequence). In DNA, the CDR3 is TGTGCCAGCAGCGACACAGGGTTGAGGGAAAAACTGTTTTTT. It encodes CASSDTGLREKLFF.

CDR3 sequence reads: CAWRKRRYGNTIYF. CDR3 DNA: TGTGCCTGGAGGAAGAGACGCTACGGAAACACCATATATTTT. The V call is TRBV30, the J call TRBJ1-3; no definite D call. Trimming cost V 3 bases and J 4 bases, with 13 bases left between them. The V gene's germline CDR1 is GTSNPN and CDR2 SVGIG (reference sequence). CDR3 length: 14 residues.

This clonotype was found many times. The rearrangement joins TRBV20-1 to TRBJ2-2; TRBD2 matches at 13 bases. The CDR3 extends over 15 amino acids. Trimming at V came to 6 bases and at J to 1 base, leaving 2 bases not matched to a gene. CDR1 and CDR2 (germline): DFQATT, SNEGSKA (reference sequence). The CDR3, as DNA: TGCAGTGCCTGGACTAGCGGGAGGAACACCGGGGAGCTGTTTTTT. Translating it yields CSAWTSGRNTGELFF.

This clonotype was picked up many times. The chain recombines TRBV5-5 with TRBJ2-7; 8 nucleotides align to TRBD1. The ends lost 1 base at V and 3 bases at J; junction bases unmatched: 6. CDR1 is SGHKS and CDR2 is YYEKEE in the germline V gene (reference sequence). There are 15 residues in the CDR3. The DNA for the CDR3 is TGTGCCAGCAGCTTGATTGGGACAGGATTCTACGAGCAGTACGTC. This encodes CASSLIGTGFYEQYV.

This clonotype has at least ten counts. This sequence joins TRBV12-3 or TRBV12-4 and TRBJ1-3, with D possibly being TRBD1 (6 bases). CDR3 length: 18 amino acids. V lost 3 bases and J lost 1, with 19 bases in between. The CDR3 loop reads CASSFYLTRGLSGNTIYF. The CDR3 bases are TGTGCCAGCAGTTTTTATCTTACTCGGGGGCTATCTGGAAACACCATATATTTT.

This clonotype was counted ten times or more. This rearrangement joins TRBV5-1 to TRBJ2-5; TRBD1 agrees at 9 bases. There are 16 residues in the CDR3. Germline V CDR1 and CDR2: SGHRS, YFSETQ. V lost 0 bases to trimming and J lost 5 bases; unmatched junction nucleotides: 8. CDR3 in amino acids: CASSLVRGQGSETQYF. CDR3 DNA sequence: TGCGCCAGCAGCTTGGTTCGCGGACAGGGGTCGGAGACCCAGTACTTC. Full variable domain (rest looked up from reference TRBV5-1 and TRBJ2-5): KAGVTQTPRYLIKTRGQQVTLSCSPISGHRSVSWYQQTPGQGLQFLFEYFSETQRNKGNFPGRFSGRQFSNSRSEMNVSTLELGDSALYLCASSLVRGQGSETQYFGPGTRLLVL.

This clonotype was counted ten times or more. V gene TRBV5-6 combines with J gene TRBJ1-6; the D gene is possibly TRBD1 (6 bases). V was clipped by 4 bases and J by 7 bases, with 12 bases between them. Germline V gene data show CDR1 as SGHDT and CDR2 as YYEEEE. The CDR3 contains 14 residues. The chain's CDR3 is CASSRGTPNSPLHF. CDR3 nucleotide sequence: TGTGCCAGCAGCCGCGGGACACCGAATTCACCCCTCCACTTT.

In this sample, this clonotype turned up many times. The V gene is TRBV6-6, the J gene TRBJ1-1, with D perhaps matching TRBD1 (5 bases). The germline gives CDR1 MNHNY, CDR2 SVGAGI (reference sequence). There are 14 residues in the CDR3. Deletions cut 10 bases from V and 5 bases from J, with 20 bases between. CDR3 bases: TGTGCCACCTTAAGCGGGGGGGAGAGGACTGAAGCTTTCTTT. It translates to CATLSGGERTEAFF.

This clonotype has ten or more counts. The genes are TRBV5-1 and TRBJ2-7; 8 positions match TRBD2. Per germline, CDR1 SGHRS and CDR2 YFSETQ. This CDR3 spans 15 amino acids. Losses at the gene ends were 3 bases for V and 0 bases for J; bases not matched to a gene: 5. Here the CDR3 reads CASSSAGGASYEQYF. The DNA of the CDR3 is TGCGCCAGCAGCTCTGCCGGGGGGGCCTCCTACGAGCAGTACTTC.

This clonotype was recorded at least ten times. The CDR3 nucleotides are TGCGCCAGCAGCAAAAACACTGAAGCTTTCTTT. This translates into CASSKNTEAFF. The chain links TRBV5-1 to TRBJ1-1, with D uncertain. V was shortened by 4 bases and J by 2 bases, with 3 bases between the two germline ends. CDR3 size: 11 residues. Germline V gene data show CDR1 as SGHRS and CDR2 as YFSETQ.

This clonotype was picked up many times. The V gene is TRBV27, the J gene TRBJ2-7; 8 bases are a match to TRBD2. The ends lost 4 bases at V and 4 bases at J; junction bases unmatched: 3. CDR1 and CDR2 (germline): MNHEY, SMNVEV (reference sequence). This CDR3 has 13 amino acids. This CDR3 reads CASSSGGGYEQYV. The CDR3 DNA is TGTGCCAGCAGTTCCGGGGGGGGATACGAGCAGTACGTC.

This clonotype was counted ten times or more. The chain combines TRBV27 with TRBJ2-7; 9 bases fit TRBD1. The CDR3 loop spans 13 amino acids. Trimming removed 7 bases from V and 6 bases from J; junction bases left unmatched: 7. Germline CDR1 and CDR2: MNHEY and SMNVEV (reference sequence). CDR3 protein: CASNTLTGGEQYF. The DNA for the CDR3 is TGTGCCAGCAACACCCTGACAGGGGGCGAGCAGTACTTC.

This clonotype has a count of ten or more. The gene calls are TRBV20-1 and TRBJ2-3, with D possibly being TRBD1 or TRBD2 (5 bases each). Germline-derived CDR1 and CDR2 are DFQATT and SNEGSKA (reference sequence). The CDR3 length is 16 residues. V gave up 0 bases and J gave up 0 bases, with 13 bases separating them. The CDR3 DNA sequence: TGCAGTGCTAGAGATCTCAACGGGGCGAGCACAGATACGCAGTATTTT. Its translation: CSARDLNGASTDTQYF.

This clonotype appeared many times. In nucleotides, the CDR3 is TGTGCCAGCAGCCACCACGGACAGGGGGCATCGCCCCTCCACTTT. Amino acids: CASSHHGQGASPLHF. V is TRBV11-1 and J is TRBJ1-6, with 11 bases that match TRBD1. The CDR3 spans 15 residues. CDR1 SGHAT and CDR2 FQDESV come from the germline V gene (reference sequence). The V gene end was trimmed by 5 bases and the J gene end by 13 bases; junction bases not matched to a gene: 10. The entire variable domain, with the rest obtained from reference TRBV11-1 and TRBJ1-6, is as follows: EAEVAQSPRYKITEKSQAVAFWCDPISGHATLYWYRQILGQGPELLVQFQDESVVDDSQLPKDRFSAERLKGVDSTLKIQPAELGDSAMYLCASSHHGQGASPLHFGNGTRLTVT.

This clonotype turned up a few times. This rearrangement joins TRBV18 to TRBJ1-1, with no clear D. CDR1 KGHSH and CDR2 LQKENI come from the germline V gene. The ends were cut back, 3 bases at V and 1 base at J, with 12 bases in the middle. The CDR3 spans 15 residues. The CDR3 sequence is CASSPPGSSNTEAFF. The CDR3, as DNA: TGTGCCAGCTCACCCCCGGGGTCCTCGAACACTGAAGCTTTCTTT.

This clonotype appeared a few times. The chain joins TRBV19 to TRBJ2-7; D perhaps matches TRBD2 (6 bases). CDR1 and CDR2 (germline): LNHDA, SQIVND (reference sequence). The CDR3 consists of 14 residues. V was trimmed by 3 bases and J by 12 bases, leaving 21 bases between them. Here the CDR3 reads CASSMNRASAGLYV. CDR3 sequence (DNA): TGTGCCAGTAGTATGAACCGAGCTTCAGCGGGTCTGTACGTC.